Listed here is a single T cell receptor beta chain. Its antigen is still unknown. The data belong to a study of blood T cells in healthy people across ages. Study findings and constraints: It was the long-lived donors that had more naive CD4+ cells and higher diversity than aged donors.

CDR3 length equals 15 residues. The ends were cut back, 3 bases at V and 2 bases at J, with 13 bases in the middle. Per the germline V gene, CDR1 is KGHSH and CDR2 is LQKENI. Each sample gave at least 7 million isolated PBMCs. With a J-beta primer mix and a sample-barcoded 5' primer, a second PCR ran 7 to 11 cycles. TCRdb ran MiXCR on the 5' RACE reads and lists one entry per CDR3 protein. The repertoire includes approximately 400,000 distinct CDR3 sequences, over 45% of them detected once, and 45% to 60% sits in the top ten. The genes are TRBV18 and TRBJ1-2; a possible D gene is TRBD1 (6 bases). Sample: blood. The sequence was obtained from a man aged 55 to 70 in good health. This CDR3 is CASSPETGPNYGYTF. The CDR3 DNA follows: TGTGCCAGCTCACCGGAGACAGGCCCCAACTATGGCTACACCTTC.